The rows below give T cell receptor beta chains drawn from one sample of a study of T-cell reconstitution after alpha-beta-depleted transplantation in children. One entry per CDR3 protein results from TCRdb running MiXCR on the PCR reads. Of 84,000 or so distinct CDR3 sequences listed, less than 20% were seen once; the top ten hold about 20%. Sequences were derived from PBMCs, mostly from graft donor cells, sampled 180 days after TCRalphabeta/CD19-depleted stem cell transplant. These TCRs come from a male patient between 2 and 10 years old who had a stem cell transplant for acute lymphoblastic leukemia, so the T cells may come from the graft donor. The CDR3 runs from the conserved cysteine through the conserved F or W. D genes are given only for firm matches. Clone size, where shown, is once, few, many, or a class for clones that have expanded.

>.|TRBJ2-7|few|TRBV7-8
CASSPREGPYEQYF
TGTGCCAGCAGTCCACGCGAGGGACCCTACGAGCAGTACTTC
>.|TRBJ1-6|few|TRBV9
CASGPPGPGSPLHF
TGTGCCAGCGGCCCCCCCGGGCCCGGTTCACCCCTCCACTTT
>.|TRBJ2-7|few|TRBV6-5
CASSYLGPPNSYEQYF
TGTGCCAGCAGTTACCTAGGACCCCCGAACTCCTACGAGCAGTACTTC
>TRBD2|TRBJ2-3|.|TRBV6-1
CASRRTSPDTQYF
TGTGCCAGCAGGAGGACTAGTCCAGATACGCAGTATTTT
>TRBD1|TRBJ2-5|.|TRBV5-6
CASSLSTGRQETQYF
TGTGCCAGCAGCTTGTCGACAGGGCGGCAAGAGACCCAGTACTTC
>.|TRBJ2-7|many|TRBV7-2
CASSLASDPSYEQYF
TGTGCCAGCAGCTTAGCCTCCGACCCCTCCTACGAGCAGTACTTC
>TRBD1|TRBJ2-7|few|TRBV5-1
CASSLISGGHEQYF
TGCGCCAGCAGCTTGATTTCAGGGGGCCACGAGCAGTACTTC
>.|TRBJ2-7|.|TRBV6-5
CASSFKLYQYF
TGTGCCAGCAGTTTTAAACTCTATCAGTACTTC
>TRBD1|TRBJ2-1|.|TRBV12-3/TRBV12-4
CASSSRDRWYNEQFF
TGTGCCAGCAGTTCCCGGGACAGGTGGTACAATGAGCAGTTCTTC
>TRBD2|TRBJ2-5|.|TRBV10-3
CAISERGGRETQYF
TGTGCCATCAGTGAGCGGGGGGGCCGCGAGACCCAGTACTTC
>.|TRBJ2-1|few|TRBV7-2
CASSFFGDNEQFF
TGTGCCAGCAGCTTTTTTGGAGACAATGAGCAGTTCTTC
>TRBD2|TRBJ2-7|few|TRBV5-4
CASKPGLAGATYEQYF
TGTGCCAGCAAGCCCGGACTAGCGGGGGCTACCTACGAGCAGTACTTC
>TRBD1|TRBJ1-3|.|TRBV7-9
CASSFGTARNTIYF
TGTGCCAGCAGCTTCGGGACAGCCAGAAACACCATATATTTT
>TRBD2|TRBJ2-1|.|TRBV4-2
CASSQDVERGTNNEQFF
TGTGCCAGCAGCCAAGATGTCGAGCGGGGGACGAACAATGAGCAGTTCTTC
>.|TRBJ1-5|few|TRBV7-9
CASTSGWGEEQPQHF
TGTGCCAGCACCTCCGGATGGGGGGAGGAACAGCCCCAGCATTTT
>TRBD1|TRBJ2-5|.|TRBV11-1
CASSLGDRFSPLPETQYF
TGTGCCAGCAGCTTAGGGGACAGGTTTTCCCCCTTGCCAGAGACCCAGTACTTC
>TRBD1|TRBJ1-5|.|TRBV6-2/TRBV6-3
CASSYQGGTKQPQHF
TGTGCCAGCAGTTACCAGGGGGGAACTAAACAGCCCCAGCATTTT
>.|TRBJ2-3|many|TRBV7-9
CASSLTGPADTQYF
TGTGCCAGCAGCTTAACGGGGCCAGCAGATACGCAGTATTTT
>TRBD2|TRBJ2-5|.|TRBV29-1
CSANLAGGLKTQYF
TGCAGCGCCAACCTAGCGGGGGGCCTGAAGACCCAGTACTTC
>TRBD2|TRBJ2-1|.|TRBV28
CASSLVLAAYNEQFF
TGTGCCAGCAGTTTAGTACTAGCGGCGTACAATGAGCAGTTCTTC
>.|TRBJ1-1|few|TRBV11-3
CASSLEGVTEAFF
TGTGCCAGCAGCTTAGAAGGGGTAACTGAAGCTTTCTTT
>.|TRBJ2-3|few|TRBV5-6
CASVYTQDGSTDTQYF
TGTGCCAGCGTCTACACCCAGGACGGAAGCACAGATACGCAGTATTTT
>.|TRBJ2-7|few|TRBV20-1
CSARVRTYEQYF
TGCAGTGCTAGAGTTAGAACCTACGAGCAGTACTTC
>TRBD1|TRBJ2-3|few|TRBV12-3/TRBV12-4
CASSLFGDSTQYF
TGTGCCAGCAGTTTATTTGGGGACAGCACGCAGTATTTT
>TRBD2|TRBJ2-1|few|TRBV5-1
CASSLVASGGNNEQFF
TGCGCCAGCAGCTTGGTGGCTAGCGGGGGGAACAATGAGCAGTTCTTC
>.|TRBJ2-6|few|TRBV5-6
CASNVGGGVGGANVLTF
TGTGCCAGCAACGTGGGCGGCGGGGTCGGTGGGGCCAACGTCCTGACTTTC
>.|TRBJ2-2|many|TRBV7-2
CASSPRVSVNTGELFF
TGTGCCAGCAGCCCCAGGGTTAGCGTGAACACCGGGGAGCTGTTTTTT
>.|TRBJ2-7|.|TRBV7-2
CASSWGSGLAYEQYF
TGTGCCAGCAGCTGGGGGTCGGGACTCGCCTACGAGCAGTACTTC
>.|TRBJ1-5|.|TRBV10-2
CASSESRPKNQPQHF
TGCGCCAGCAGTGAGTCCAGGCCTAAAAATCAGCCCCAGCATTTT
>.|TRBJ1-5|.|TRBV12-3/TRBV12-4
CASSPSDLPQHF
TGTGCCAGCAGTCCCAGTGATCTCCCCCAGCATTTT
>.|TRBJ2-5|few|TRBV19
CASTKGETQYF
TGTGCCAGTACCAAGGGAGAGACCCAGTACTTC
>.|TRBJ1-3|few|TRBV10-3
CAISDLDRSSGNTIYF
TGTGCCATCAGTGACCTTGACAGAAGCTCTGGAAACACCATATATTTT
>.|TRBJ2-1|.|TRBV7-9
CASSPLMGGGDEQFF
TGTGCCAGCAGCCCACTAATGGGGGGCGGCGATGAGCAGTTCTTC
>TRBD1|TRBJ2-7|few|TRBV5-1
CASSPDRVSYEQYF
TGCGCCAGCAGCCCCGACAGGGTCTCCTACGAGCAGTACTTC
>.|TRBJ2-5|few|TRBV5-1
CASSLGQETQYF
TGCGCCAGCAGCTTGGGACAAGAGACCCAGTACTTC
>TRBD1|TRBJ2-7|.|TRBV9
CASSVAGQGFSEQYF
TGTGCCAGCAGCGTAGCGGGACAGGGTTTCTCCGAGCAGTACTTC
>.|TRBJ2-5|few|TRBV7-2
CASSLVAGAPETQYF
TGTGCCAGCAGCTTAGTTGCGGGGGCCCCCGAGACCCAGTACTTC
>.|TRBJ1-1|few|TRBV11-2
CASSLEAGNTEAFF
TGTGCCAGCAGCTTAGAGGCAGGGAACACTGAAGCTTTCTTT
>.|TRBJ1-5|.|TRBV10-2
CASGPGGSNQPQHF
TGCGCCAGCGGCCCGGGGGGGAGCAATCAGCCCCAGCATTTT
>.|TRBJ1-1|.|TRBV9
CASSVDPHRDEAFF
TGTGCCAGCAGCGTAGACCCCCACAGGGATGAAGCTTTCTTT
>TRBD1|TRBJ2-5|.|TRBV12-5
CASYRTGGEETQYF
TGTGCTAGTTACCGGACAGGGGGGGAAGAGACCCAGTACTTC
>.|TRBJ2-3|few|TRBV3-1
CASSHRASSPDTQYF
TGTGCCAGCAGCCACCGGGCCTCCAGTCCAGATACGCAGTATTTT
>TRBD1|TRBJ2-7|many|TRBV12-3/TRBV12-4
CASSPPGGFSYEQYF
TGTGCCAGCAGTCCCCCAGGGGGTTTTTCCTACGAGCAGTACTTC
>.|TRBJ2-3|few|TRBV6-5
CASSYQYGLSTDTQYF
TGTGCCAGCAGTTACCAGTACGGCCTAAGCACAGATACGCAGTATTTT